These 5 T cell receptor beta chains share one sample of origin, sequenced in a study of T cell changes during pregnancy in multiple sclerosis (dated by TCRdb to the late 2010s). The library came from the immunoSEQ multiplex PCR assay. As stored in TCRdb, this immuneACCESS dataset retains in-frame rearrangements with V and J assigned. A fraction of the clones does not appear; measured against another copy, unresolved V genes explain less than half of the discrepancy, and the remainder lacks a known reason. This sample gives around 100,000 clones in total; approximately 90% of them show up just once. The top ten clones comprise roughly 0.79% of the sample. This sample comprised peripheral blood, obtained in the second trimester of pregnancy. Receptor source: a female donor in good health, enrolled as a control in a pregnancy study.

The J gene is TRBJ2-1, the V gene TRBV5-4; D is unclear. Per the germline V gene, CDR1 is SGHNT and CDR2 is YYREEE (reference sequence). V shed 0 bases and J shed 1 base, with 5 bases lying between them. CDR3 length: 14 amino acids. The CDR3 sequence: CASSLVSSYNEQFF. In DNA, the CDR3 is TGTGCCAGCAGCTTGGTTAGTTCCTACAATGAGCAGTTCTTC.

The chain couples TRBV9 to TRBJ1-2; TRBD1 aligns across 7 bases. V was pared by 2 bases and J by 1 base, with 8 bases of the junction left unmatched. The CDR3 length is 16 residues. Per the germline V gene, CDR1 is SGDLS and CDR2 is YYNGEE. CDR3 protein: CASSVAPRQGNYGYTF. In DNA form, the CDR3 reads TGTGCCAGCAGCGTGGCACCCCGACAGGGTAACTATGGCTACACCTTC.

This clone has just one count. This sequence joins TRBV21-1 and TRBJ2-7; TRBD2 reflects the table's D call only, with no check against the DNA. TRBV21-1 is tagged as a pseudogene. CDR3 length: 19 residues. For the CDR3, the DNA is TGTGCCAGCAGTCTCAAGGCGGTAGCGGGAAAGCTGAGCTCCTACGAGCAGTACTTC. Translated, it gives CASSLKAVAGKLSSYEQYF.

This chain uses TRBV18 with TRBJ2-7, with TRBD1 matching 7 bases. The V gene's germline CDR1 is KGHSH and CDR2 LQKENI. V trimming: 5 bases; J trimming: 2 bases; junction bases outside the gene matches: 3. This CDR3 is built from 13 residues. CDR3 residues: CASSRGQTYEQYF. DNA of the CDR3: TGTGCCAGCTCAAGGGGACAGACCTACGAGCAGTACTTC.

As regards this clone: At one end the junction does not follow the germline gene, possibly because of a read error. The rearrangement links TRBV30 to TRBJ2-5; 9 positions agree with TRBD2. CDR1 is GTSNPN and CDR2 is SVGIG in the germline V gene (reference sequence). This CDR3 region has 11 residues. The CDR3: CPSGIQETQYF. The CDR3 region has the DNA TGCCCTAGCGGGATCCAAGAGACCCAGTACTTC.